This entry concerns a single TCR beta chain. Antigen unknown. Each CDR3 protein gets one entry after TCRdb re-called the 5' RACE reads with MiXCR. The sample shows approximately 340,000 distinct CDR3 sequences, 10% to 15% of them seen only once. This sample is part of a study of T-cell memory formation after mild COVID-19. As for the study in general: For the most part, TCR clusters were specific to one donor. Study-wide points: Later expanders leaned CD4+, whereas clones that contracted between day 15 and 85 were balanced CD4/CD8.

With 0 bases clipped from V and 7 bases from J, the junction kept 11 bases outside the gene matches. This CDR3 comprises 17 residues. Sample: PBMCs or a T cell subset sorted from them (not recorded which). The TCR sequence derives from a man aged 18 to 29 who had mild COVID-19 (a few samples of this study predate the infection). Cell type and time point are not known. This chain links TRBV12-3 or TRBV12-4 with TRBJ2-1; 8 bases are a match to TRBD2. CDR3 in DNA: TGTGCCAGCAGTTTAGCCCTAATGGGCGGGGGGATGAATGAGCAGTTCTTC. Protein: CASSLALMGGGMNEQFF.